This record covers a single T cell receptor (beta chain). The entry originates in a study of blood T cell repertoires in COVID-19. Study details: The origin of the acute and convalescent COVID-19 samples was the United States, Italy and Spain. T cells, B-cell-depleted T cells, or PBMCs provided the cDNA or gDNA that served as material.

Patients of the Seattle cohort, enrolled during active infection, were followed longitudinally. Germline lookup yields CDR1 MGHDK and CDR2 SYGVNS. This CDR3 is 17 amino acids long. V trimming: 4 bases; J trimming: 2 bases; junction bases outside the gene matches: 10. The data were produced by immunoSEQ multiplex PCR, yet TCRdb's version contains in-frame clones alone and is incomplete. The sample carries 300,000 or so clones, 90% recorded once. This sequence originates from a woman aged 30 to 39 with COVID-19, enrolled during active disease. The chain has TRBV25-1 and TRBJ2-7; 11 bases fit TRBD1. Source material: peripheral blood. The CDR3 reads CASSAPSRDRGTYEQYF. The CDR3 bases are TGTGCCAGCAGTGCCCCAAGCCGGGACAGGGGGACCTACGAGCAGTACTTC.